The 32 T cell receptor beta chains below come from one sample, sequenced in a study of regulatory dendritic cells for organ transplantation. No antigens are known for them. Some clones are missing from TCRdb's copy, which holds only in-frame ones; the method was immunoSEQ multiplex PCR. The table lists about 11,000 clones, roughly 70% of them singletons, with approximately 2.9% in the top ten. Sorted T cells were CFSE-labeled and cultured less than 6 days with allogeneic regulatory or mature dendritic cells at 1:10. Sequences were obtained from memory CD4+ T cells from blood cultured with regulatory dendritic cells. Subset specified: CD45RO+ memory T cells. Receptor source: a human donor in good health.

This clone has just a few counts. The genes are TRBV9 and TRBJ1-3; 11 bases fit TRBD1. The CDR3 loop spans 14 amino acids. Germline loops: CDR1 SGDLS, CDR2 YYNGEE. V was clipped by 1 base and J by 8 bases; unmatched bases: 2. The CDR3 DNA sequence: TGTGCCAGCAGCGTATTGGACAGGGGGCACACCATATATTTT. It yields the protein CASSVLDRGHTIYF.

The chain links TRBV25-1 to TRBJ2-5; D uncertain. V was cut by 4 bases and J by 4 bases, with 10 bases left in between. Germline lookup yields CDR1 MGHDK and CDR2 SYGVNS. This CDR3 has 13 amino acids. CDR3 sequence reads: CASSAGQRETQYF. DNA of the CDR3: TGTGCCAGCAGTGCCGGTCAGCGAGAGACCCAGTACTTC. Full variable domain (missing parts from reference TRBV25-1 and TRBJ2-5): EADIYQTPRYLVIGTGKKITLECSQTMGHDKMYWYQQDPGMELHLIHYSYGVNSTEKGDLSSESTVSRIRTEHFPLTLESARPSHTSQYLCASSAGQRETQYFGPGTRLLVL.

In DNA form, the CDR3 reads TGTGCCAGCAGCCGGTTGAGGGAAGAGACCCAGTACTTC. Its protein product is CASSRLREETQYF. The V and J genes are TRBV5-6 and TRBJ2-5; possible D gene TRBD2, 5 bases. Germline assignment: CDR1 SGHDT and CDR2 YYEEEE. Trimming took off 4 bases at V and 3 bases at J, with 10 bases between the two ends. The CDR3 runs to 13 residues.

The V gene is TRBV10-2, the J gene TRBJ2-7; TRBD2 matches at 9 bases. With V trimmed by 6 bases and J by 2 bases, 8 bases remained unmatched. This CDR3 has 15 residues. Germline CDR1 WSHSY, CDR2 SAAADI. CDR3 sequence (DNA): TGCGCCAGCAGCCTGGGACTAGCTAGCACCTACGAGCAGTACTTC. As protein: CASSLGLASTYEQYF.

This clone is termed medium-sized. The chain combines TRBV5-5 with TRBJ2-7; D is possibly TRBD1 (5 bases). CDR1 and CDR2 from the germline V gene are SGHKS and YYEKEE (reference sequence). Between the trimmed V and J ends, which lost 1 base and 6 bases, there was a span of 8 bases. This CDR3 is built from 12 residues. This CDR3 reads CASSLFQGEQYF. The CDR3 DNA reads as TGTGCCAGCAGCTTGTTCCAGGGCGAGCAGTACTTC.

This clone was detected only a few times. The chain uses TRBV7-2 and TRBJ2-3, with 7 bases aligning to TRBD2. Germline-derived CDR1 and CDR2 are SGHTA and FQGNSA. The CDR3 extends over 16 amino acids. The J segment lost 1 base and the V segment lost 2 bases, leaving 6 bases of the junction unmatched. CDR3: CASSLRGGGGTDTQYF. CDR3 nucleotides: TGTGCCAGCAGCTTACGTGGGGGGGGAGGCACAGATACGCAGTATTTT.

This chain joins TRBV6-1 and TRBJ2-3, with TRBD2 matching 10 bases. Germline V gene lookup returns CDR1 MNHNS and CDR2 SASEGT. The J segment lost 0 bases and the V segment lost 1 base, leaving 4 bases of the junction unmatched. This CDR3 region has 17 residues. The CDR3 DNA reads TGTGCCAGCAGTGAAGGTAGCGGGGGGCCGAGCACAGATACGCAGTATTTT. It translates to CASSEGSGGPSTDTQYF.

The rearrangement joins TRBV19 to TRBJ1-1, with D possibly TRBD1 on 6 matching bases. Germline CDR1 LNHDA, CDR2 SQIVND (reference sequence). Trimming cost V 3 bases and J 6 bases, with 17 bases left between them. The length of the CDR3 is 15 residues. The CDR3 sequence: CASSIGGARAPEAFF. In DNA, the CDR3 is TGTGCCAGTAGTATTGGGGGGGCGAGGGCTCCTGAAGCTTTCTTT.

The chain couples TRBV7-2 to TRBJ2-2; 8 nucleotides agree with TRBD2. Trimming took 7 bases from V and 4 from J; bases not matched to a gene: 11. The CDR3 length is 16 residues. Germline CDR1 and CDR2: SGHTA and FQGNSA. The CDR3 is CASTPIPAGATGELFF. The CDR3 coding sequence is TGTGCCAGCACCCCCATCCCAGCGGGGGCCACCGGGGAGCTGTTTTTT.

This clone showed up just a few times. One end of the junction varies from germline; a read error may be responsible. The V gene is TRBV6-5, the J gene TRBJ1-2; 7 bases are a match to TRBD1. Germline V lookup: CDR1 MNHEY, CDR2 SVGAGI. The CDR3 extends over 14 amino acids. CDR3 coding DNA: TGTGCCAGCAGTTACTACGGGACAGCCTTTTACGGAAGCTTC. It translates to CASSYYGTAFYGSF.

The chain carries TRBV4-3 and TRBJ1-6, with D unresolved. The ends were cut back, 0 bases at V and 3 bases at J, with 15 bases in the middle. The CDR3 has 18 residues. Germline CDR1 LGHNA, CDR2 YSLEER. DNA of the CDR3: TGCGCCAGCAGCCAAGACCCCGGAACCGGGAGCTATAATTCACCCCTCCACTTT. The encoded protein is CASSQDPGTGSYNSPLHF.

The V call is TRBV6-5, the J call TRBJ2-7; D is undetermined. CDR3 size: 13 residues. CDR1 is MNHEY and CDR2 is SVGAGI in the germline V gene. With 8 bases removed from V and 0 bases from J, the gap between germline ends came to 11 bases. DNA of the CDR3: TGTGCCAGCCGAACCCTTAGCTCCTACGAGCAGTACTTC. Protein product: CASRTLSSYEQYF.

In this sample, this clone turned up a few times. V gene TRBV2 combines with J gene TRBJ2-7, with TRBD2 matching over 8 bases. The CDR3 runs 15 residues. The germline CDR1 and CDR2 sequences are SNHLY and FYNNEI. Unmatched junction bases numbered 9, after V lost 4 bases and J lost 4 bases. The CDR3 loop is CASSGRGASRYEQYF. CDR3 bases: TGTGCCAGCAGTGGGCGGGGGGCCTCCAGATACGAGCAGTACTTC.

The genes are TRBV4-3 and TRBJ2-1; 11 positions match TRBD2. The CDR3 spans 15 residues. CDR1 and CDR2 from the germline V gene are LGHNA and YSLEER. V gave up 3 bases and J gave up 8 bases; unmatched junction bases: 6. In DNA form, the CDR3 reads TGCGCCAGCAGCCATGGTAGCGGGGGGGCTTATGAGCAGTTCTTC. Translating gives CASSHGSGGAYEQFF.

This rearrangement joins TRBV18 to TRBJ2-1; D gene ambiguous. Trimming removed 0 bases from V and 5 bases from J, with 11 bases in between. The CDR3 runs to 15 residues. CDR1 is KGHSH, CDR2 LQKENI, per germline. The CDR3 here is CASSPPLDGDNEQFF. DNA of the CDR3: TGTGCCAGCTCACCACCCCTCGACGGAGACAATGAGCAGTTCTTC. Full variable domain (outside the CDR3, taken from reference TRBV18 and TRBJ2-1): NAGVMQNPRHLVRRRGQEARLRCSPMKGHSHVYWYRQLPEEGLKFMVYLQKENIIDESGMPKERFSAEFPKEGPSILRIQQVVRGDSAAYFCASSPPLDGDNEQFFGPGTRLTVL.

The rearrangement joins TRBV29-1 to TRBJ1-5; D possibly corresponds to TRBD1 (6 bases). Germline V CDR1 and CDR2: SQVTM, ANQGSEA. Deletions cut 7 bases from V and 6 bases from J, with 13 bases between. This CDR3 is 12 amino acids long. The CDR3 coding sequence is TGCAGCGCCCGGACAGCCGGTCAGCCCCAGCATTTT. This translates into CSARTAGQPQHF.

This clone came up a few times. Other nucleotide sequences from this sample produce the same CDR3. The V call is TRBV5-1, the J call TRBJ2-2; D may be TRBD1 (6 bases). The CDR3 consists of 15 residues. V lost 2 bases and J 2 bases, leaving 10 bases between the germline ends. Germline V gene lookup returns CDR1 SGHRS and CDR2 YFSETQ. The CDR3 sequence: CASSFGRGNTGELFF. The CDR3 DNA follows: TGCGCCAGCAGCTTCGGCAGGGGTAACACCGGGGAGCTGTTTTTT.

The genes are TRBV5-1 and TRBJ1-2; TRBD1 agrees at 7 bases. The V and J ends lost 4 bases and 8 bases, in that order; junction bases with no gene match: 11. This CDR3 spans 14 amino acids. Germline V lookup: CDR1 SGHRS, CDR2 YFSETQ. For the CDR3, the DNA is TGCGCCAGCAGCACTGGTTCGGGACAGCTAGGCTACACCTTC. It yields the protein CASSTGSGQLGYTF. The whole variable domain, filled in from reference TRBV5-1 and TRBJ1-2, reads KAGVTQTPRYLIKTRGQQVTLSCSPISGHRSVSWYQQTPGQGLQFLFEYFSETQRNKGNFPGRFSGRQFSNSRSEMNVSTLELGDSALYLCASSTGSGQLGYTFGSGTRLTVV.

The rearrangement uses TRBV11-2 and TRBJ2-7, with a possible D match to TRBD2 (5 bases). Trimming took 4 bases from V and 2 from J, leaving 12 bases between them. The CDR3 spans 14 residues. CDR1 SGHAT and CDR2 FQNNGV come from the germline V gene. The CDR3 spells CASSYRGLPYEQYF. CDR3 bases: TGTGCCAGCAGCTATAGAGGGCTCCCCTACGAGCAGTACTTC. Using reference TRBV11-2 and TRBJ2-7 for the parts outside the CDR3, the full variable domain is EAGVAQSPRYKIIEKRQSVAFWCNPISGHATLYWYQQILGQGPKLLIQFQNNGVVDDSQLPKDRFSAERLKGVDSTLKIQPAKLEDSAVYLCASSYRGLPYEQYFGPGTRLTVT.

This clone came up once. The V gene is TRBV5-1, the J gene TRBJ2-3; the D gene is possibly TRBD2 (7 bases). This CDR3 comprises 16 residues. CDR1 is SGHRS, CDR2 YFSETQ, per germline. V was cut by 0 bases and J by 0 bases, with 11 bases left in between. CDR3 loop: CASSLDGGASTDTQYF. As DNA, the CDR3 is TGCGCCAGCAGCTTGGATGGGGGGGCTAGCACAGATACGCAGTATTTT.

The V gene is TRBV7-2, the J gene TRBJ1-6, with a weak D call TRBD1 (6 bases). CDR3 length: 18 residues. The germline CDR1 and CDR2 sequences are SGHTA and FQGNSA. V was clipped by 5 bases and J by 0 bases, with 17 bases between them. The CDR3: CASSRTGHPSSYNSPLHF. CDR3 coding DNA: TGTGCCAGCAGCCGTACGGGACACCCAAGCTCCTATAATTCACCCCTCCACTTT.

The V and J genes are TRBV5-1 and TRBJ2-5, with 7 nucleotides matching TRBD2. Germline V CDR1 and CDR2: SGHRS, YFSETQ. The CDR3 is made up of 15 amino acids. Trimming took 4 bases from V and 4 from J; bases not matched to a gene: 10. This CDR3 is CASSLLGTGGETQYF. The CDR3 DNA reads TGCGCCAGCAGCCTGCTAGGAACGGGGGGAGAGACCCAGTACTTC.

V usage is TRBV4-3 and J usage is TRBJ2-3; 9 positions match TRBD2. From germline, CDR1 is LGHNA and CDR2 YSLEER. The CDR3 contains 16 residues. V trimming: 1 base; J trimming: 5 bases; junction bases outside the gene matches: 7. CDR3 in DNA: TGCGCCAGCAGCCAAGGATGGGCGGGGGGGCAAGATACGCAGTATTTT. Translation: CASSQGWAGGQDTQYF.

The chain has TRBV5-6 and TRBJ2-7; D call uncertain. Trimming took 4 bases from V and 1 from J, leaving 9 bases between them. Germline values: CDR1 SGHDT, CDR2 YYEEEE. The CDR3 extends over 13 amino acids. The CDR3 DNA follows: TGTGCCAGCAGCCCATACTCTTCCTACGAGCAGTACTTC. As protein: CASSPYSSYEQYF.

The V call is TRBV27, the J call TRBJ2-1; 8 bases are shared with TRBD2. Germline V gene sequence: CDR1 MNHEY, CDR2 SMNVEV (reference sequence). This CDR3 region has 16 residues. With 5 bases clipped from V and 1 base from J, the junction kept 7 bases outside the gene matches. The CDR3 is CASSRRSSGSYNEQFF. CDR3 in DNA: TGTGCCAGCAGTCGCCGGTCTAGCGGGTCCTACAATGAGCAGTTCTTC.

This clone was detected only a few times. This chain links TRBV2 with TRBJ1-2; 7 bases are shared with TRBD1. CDR1 and CDR2 (germline): SNHLY, FYNNEI. Trimming removed 4 bases from V and 6 bases from J; junction bases left unmatched: 8. The CDR3 runs to 14 residues. CDR3 coding DNA: TGTGCCAGCAGTGTTAGACAGGGCCGGGATGGCTACACCTTC. Protein: CASSVRQGRDGYTF. The full variable domain, with the rest looked up from reference TRBV2 and TRBJ1-2, is EPEVTQTPSHQVTQMGQEVILRCVPISNHLYFYWYRQILGQKVEFLVSFYNNEISEKSEIFDDQFSVERPDGSNFTLKIRSTKLEDSAMYFCASSVRQGRDGYTFGSGTRLTVV.

With respect to this clone: The junction and the germline gene differ at one end; a read error may be behind it. CDR3 nucleotides: TGTGCCACCAGGTCGATGGGTGGAAATTTATGGGAGATACAAGGGACCCAGTACTTC. Translating gives CATRSMGGNLWEIQGTQYF. J is TRBJ2-5 and V is TRBV27, with D perhaps TRBD2 (5 bases). Germline lookup yields CDR1 MNHEY and CDR2 SMNVEV (reference sequence). This CDR3 region has 19 residues.

The chain links TRBV11-3 to TRBJ2-5, with D unclear. The germline V and J ends were trimmed by 6 bases and 1 base, with 12 bases remaining between them. The CDR3 consists of 14 residues. CDR1 is SGHNT, CDR2 YENEEA, per germline. CDR3 DNA sequence: TGTGCCAGCAGTTTAAGCGAGGCCCAAGAGACCCAGTACTTC. The encoded protein is CASSLSEAQETQYF.

The rearrangement links TRBV11-2 to TRBJ2-4; D possibly corresponds to TRBD2 (5 bases). Germline assignment: CDR1 SGHAT and CDR2 FQNNGV. V gave up 5 bases and J gave up 8 bases, with 16 bases separating them. The CDR3 is made up of 14 amino acids. The CDR3 nucleotides read TGTGCCAGCAGCGCGCGTGGTGGCGGGTACATTCAGTACTTC. This sequence encodes CASSARGGGYIQYF. Together with reference TRBV11-2 and TRBJ2-4, the CDR3 gives the full variable domain: EAGVAQSPRYKIIEKRQSVAFWCNPISGHATLYWYQQILGQGPKLLIQFQNNGVVDDSQLPKDRFSAERLKGVDSTLKIQPAKLEDSAVYLCASSARGGGYIQYFGAGTRLSVL.

The chain couples TRBV7-9 to TRBJ2-7; TRBD1 agrees at 9 bases. The CDR3 contains 15 residues. V trimming: 1 base; J trimming: 4 bases; junction bases outside the gene matches: 5. The germline gives CDR1 SEHNR, CDR2 FQNEAQ (reference sequence). The CDR3 is CASSLVGQGMYEQYF. CDR3 DNA sequence: TGTGCCAGCAGCTTAGTCGGACAGGGGATGTACGAGCAGTACTTC.

The chain uses TRBV15 and TRBJ1-5; D is perhaps TRBD1 (6 bases). Germline CDR1 reads LNHNV; CDR2 reads YYDKDF (reference sequence). There are 18 residues in the CDR3. Trimming stripped 0 bases from V and 4 bases from J, with 19 bases between. The CDR3 sequence: CATSRDRVMWTENQPQHF. The CDR3 coding sequence is TGTGCCACCAGCAGAGATCGAGTTATGTGGACAGAAAATCAGCCCCAGCATTTT.

The chain carries TRBV9 and TRBJ1-5; 7 positions match TRBD1. After removal of 3 bases from V and 7 bases from J, the junction contained 7 bases not matched to a gene. In germline, CDR1 is SGDLS, CDR2 YYNGEE. CDR3 size: 14 residues. CDR3: CASSGGQPGQPQHF. CDR3 in DNA: TGTGCCAGCAGCGGGGGACAGCCGGGACAGCCCCAGCATTTT.